This record covers a single T cell receptor beta chain. Its antigen is not identified. This sample was included in a study of shared clonotypes between healthy human individuals. Study findings and constraints: Sharing across four donors was highest in naive CD4 (roughly 5%) and lowest in memory CD8 (around 0.4%).

Using immunoSEQ multiplex PCR, the repertoire was profiled, and TCRdb retains in-frame clones only, with some absent. Seen here are 950,000 to 1,300,000 clones, roughly 80% observed once, and the top ten hold about 1.5%. The CDR3 totals 16 residues. Germline V gene sequence: CDR1 SGDLS, CDR2 YYNGEE. With 0 bases removed from V and 0 bases from J, the gap between germline ends came to 13 bases. The source material was memory CD4+ T cells sorted from blood. Regarding subset: CD45RA-negative fraction. The chain has TRBV9 and TRBJ2-7, with a possible D match to TRBD1 (6 bases). This sequence was found in a man younger than 35 in good health. In nucleotides, the CDR3 is TGTGCCAGCAGCGTAGGTGATTCAGGGGTCTCCTACGAGCAGTACTTC. It codes for CASSVGDSGVSYEQYF.